This paragraph covers one T cell receptor (beta chain) sequence. As yet, its antigen is unknown. Treatment reported: oral pan-JAK inhibitor, 5-10 mg twice daily. It was cDNA, reverse transcribed from extracted RNA, that served as the sequencing template. Assay used: immunoSEQ multiplex PCR; TCRdb lists only in-frame clones, some missing. The table shows 200,000 to 250,000 clones, with roughly 66% occurring only once. These data are taken from a study of CD8+ T cells in alopecia areata. Study information: Patients in the treated group were given tofacitinib by mouth, 5 to 10 mg twice a day. Study-wide findings and caveats: How baseline CD8+ expansion relates to response remains uncertain (there was one nonresponder).

The sequencing here drew on CD4+ T cells sorted from blood, taken at approximately week 42, from a patient treated with tofacitinib. The clonotype comes from a human donor with alopecia areata.

The CDR3 bases are TGCGCCAGCAGCCCTCCGGAAGGACAAGGACGGTCCTACGAGCAGTACTTC. Its translation: CASSPPEGQGRSYEQYF. The V gene is TRBV4-1, the J gene TRBJ2-7; D possibly corresponds to TRBD1 (5 bases). From germline, CDR1 is MGHRA and CDR2 YSYEKL. The CDR3 runs 17 residues. Between the trimmed V and J ends, which lost 4 bases and 1 base, there was a span of 20 bases.